Presented here are 2 T cell receptor beta chains from one specimen sequenced in a study of blood T cell repertoires in COVID-19. The data were produced by immunoSEQ multiplex PCR, yet TCRdb's version contains in-frame clones alone and is incomplete. This sample has 250,000 to 350,000 clones; roughly four fifths occur once, and the top ten carry around 14%. Input material: peripheral blood. These receptor sequences come from a person aged 70 to 85 with COVID-19, enrolled during active disease.

The gene calls are TRBV18 and TRBJ2-1; TRBD1 agrees at 7 bases. After removal of 6 bases from V and 0 bases from J, the junction contained 11 bases not matched to a gene. The length of the CDR3 is 17 residues. The germline V gene encodes CDR1 KGHSH and CDR2 LQKENI. CDR3 DNA: TGTGCCAGCTCCCAAAGACCGGGACAGAGCTCCTACAATGAGCAGTTCTTC. Its translation: CASSQRPGQSSYNEQFF.

V is TRBV7-6 and J is TRBJ2-3; TRBD2 matches 7 bases. The V segment lost 6 bases and the J segment 5 bases; nucleotides outside the gene matches: 14. There are 16 residues in the CDR3. Per germline, CDR1 SGHVS and CDR2 FNYEAQ. The CDR3 DNA sequence: TGTGCCAGCAGGGTCGGCGAGGGAGGGCCTGGAGATACGCAGTATTTT. Residues: CASRVGEGGPGDTQYF.